This T cell receptor (beta chain) is from a study of blood T cell repertoires in COVID-19. Study overall: The origin of the acute and convalescent COVID-19 samples was the United States, Italy and Spain.

Sequencing was performed with immunoSEQ multiplex PCR; in TCRdb, only in-frame clones are kept and a portion is missing. The sample gives about 240,000 clones, approximately 80% of which show up once; roughly 2% is in the top ten. The TCR was taken from a man aged 25-40 years who had recovered from COVID-19. The specimen was peripheral blood.

CDR3 sequence (DNA): TGTGCCAGCACTTCACAGGGTGCAACTAATGAAAAACTGTTTTTT. It codes for CASTSQGATNEKLFF. The V call is TRBV2, the J call TRBJ1-4, with TRBD1 as a possible D gene (6 bases). The CDR3 runs to 15 residues. Trimming took off 7 bases at V and 0 bases at J, with 12 bases between the two ends. From germline, CDR1 is SNHLY and CDR2 FYNNEI.